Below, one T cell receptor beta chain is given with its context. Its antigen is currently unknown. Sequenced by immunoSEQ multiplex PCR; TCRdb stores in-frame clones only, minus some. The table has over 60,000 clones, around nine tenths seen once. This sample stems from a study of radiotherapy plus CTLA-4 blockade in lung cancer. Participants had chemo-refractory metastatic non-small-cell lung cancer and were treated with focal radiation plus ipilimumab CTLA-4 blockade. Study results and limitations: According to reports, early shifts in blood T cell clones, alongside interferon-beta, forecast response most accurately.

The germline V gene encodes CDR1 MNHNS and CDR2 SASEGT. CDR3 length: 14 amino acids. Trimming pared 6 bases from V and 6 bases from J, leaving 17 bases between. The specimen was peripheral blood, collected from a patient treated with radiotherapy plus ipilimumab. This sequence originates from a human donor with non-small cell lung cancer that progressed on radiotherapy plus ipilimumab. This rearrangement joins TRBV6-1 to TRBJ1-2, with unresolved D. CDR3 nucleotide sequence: TGTGCCAGCAGAAGCGTAACAGTACTTCATGGCTACACCTTC. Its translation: CASRSVTVLHGYTF.